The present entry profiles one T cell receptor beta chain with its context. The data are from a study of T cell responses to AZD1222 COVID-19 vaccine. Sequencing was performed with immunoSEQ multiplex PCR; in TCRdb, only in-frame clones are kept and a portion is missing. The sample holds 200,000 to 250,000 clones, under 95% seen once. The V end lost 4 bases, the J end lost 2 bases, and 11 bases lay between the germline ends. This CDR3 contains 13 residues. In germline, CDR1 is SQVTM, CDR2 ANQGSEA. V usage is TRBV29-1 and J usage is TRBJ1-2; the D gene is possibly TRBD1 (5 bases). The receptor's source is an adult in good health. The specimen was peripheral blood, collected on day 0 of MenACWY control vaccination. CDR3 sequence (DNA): TGCAGCGTTGGAGTGGGGGTAAACTATGGCTACACCTTC. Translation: CSVGVGVNYGYTF.